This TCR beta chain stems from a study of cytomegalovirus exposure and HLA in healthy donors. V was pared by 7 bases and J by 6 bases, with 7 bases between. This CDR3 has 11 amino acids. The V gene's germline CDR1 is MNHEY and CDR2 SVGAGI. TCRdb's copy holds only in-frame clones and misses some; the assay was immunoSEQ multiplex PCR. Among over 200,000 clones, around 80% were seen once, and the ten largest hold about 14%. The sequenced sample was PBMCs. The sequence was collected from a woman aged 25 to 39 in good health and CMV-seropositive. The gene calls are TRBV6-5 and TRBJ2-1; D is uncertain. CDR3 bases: TGTGCCAGCAAGTTCGGCAATGAGCAGTTCTTC. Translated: CASKFGNEQFF.